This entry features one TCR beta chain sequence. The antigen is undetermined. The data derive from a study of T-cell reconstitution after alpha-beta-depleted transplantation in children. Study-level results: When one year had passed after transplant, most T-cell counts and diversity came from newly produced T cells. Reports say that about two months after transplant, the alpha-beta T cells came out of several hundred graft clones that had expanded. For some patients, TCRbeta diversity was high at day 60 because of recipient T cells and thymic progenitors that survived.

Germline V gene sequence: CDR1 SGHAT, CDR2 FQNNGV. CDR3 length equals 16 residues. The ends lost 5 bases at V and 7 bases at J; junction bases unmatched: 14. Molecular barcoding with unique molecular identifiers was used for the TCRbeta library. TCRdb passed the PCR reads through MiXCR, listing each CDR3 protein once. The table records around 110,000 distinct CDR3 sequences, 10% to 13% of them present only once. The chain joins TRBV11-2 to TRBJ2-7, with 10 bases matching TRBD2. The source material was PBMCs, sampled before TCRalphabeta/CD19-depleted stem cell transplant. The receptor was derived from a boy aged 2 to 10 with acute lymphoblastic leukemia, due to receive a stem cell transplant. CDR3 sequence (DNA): TGTGCCAGCAGCCCAGGACTAGCGGCAATTGTGAGGGAGCAGTACTTC. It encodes CASSPGLAAIVREQYF.